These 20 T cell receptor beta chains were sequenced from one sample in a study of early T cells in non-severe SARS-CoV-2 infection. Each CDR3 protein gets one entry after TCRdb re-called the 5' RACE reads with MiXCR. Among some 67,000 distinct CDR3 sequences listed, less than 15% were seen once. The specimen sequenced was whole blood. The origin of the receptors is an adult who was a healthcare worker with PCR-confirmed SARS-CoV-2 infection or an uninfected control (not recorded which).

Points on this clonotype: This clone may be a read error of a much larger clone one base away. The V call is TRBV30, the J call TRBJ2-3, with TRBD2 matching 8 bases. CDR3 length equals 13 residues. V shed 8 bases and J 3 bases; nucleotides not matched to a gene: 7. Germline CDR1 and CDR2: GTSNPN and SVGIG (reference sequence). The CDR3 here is CARGLGRTDTQYF. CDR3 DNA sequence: TGTGCCAGGGGACTAGGAAGAACAGATACGCAGTATTTT.

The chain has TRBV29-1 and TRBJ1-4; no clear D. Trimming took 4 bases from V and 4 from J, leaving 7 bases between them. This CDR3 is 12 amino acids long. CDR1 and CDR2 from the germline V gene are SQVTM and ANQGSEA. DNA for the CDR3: TGCAGCGTTGGTCGCAGTAATGAAAAACTGTTTTTT. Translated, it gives CSVGRSNEKLFF.

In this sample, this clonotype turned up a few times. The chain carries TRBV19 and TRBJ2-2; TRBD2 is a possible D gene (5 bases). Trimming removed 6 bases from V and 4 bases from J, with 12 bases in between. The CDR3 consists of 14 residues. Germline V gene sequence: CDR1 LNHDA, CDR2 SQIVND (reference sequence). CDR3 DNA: TGTGCCAGTAGCATTCGGGAATTCACCGGGGAGCTGTTTTTT. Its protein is CASSIREFTGELFF.

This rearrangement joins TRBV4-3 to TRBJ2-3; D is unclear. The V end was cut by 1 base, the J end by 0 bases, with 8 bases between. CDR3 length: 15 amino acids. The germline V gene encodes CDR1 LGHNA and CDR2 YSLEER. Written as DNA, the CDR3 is TGCGCCAGCAGCCAAGCTAGAATTAGCACAGATACGCAGTATTTT. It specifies CASSQARISTDTQYF.

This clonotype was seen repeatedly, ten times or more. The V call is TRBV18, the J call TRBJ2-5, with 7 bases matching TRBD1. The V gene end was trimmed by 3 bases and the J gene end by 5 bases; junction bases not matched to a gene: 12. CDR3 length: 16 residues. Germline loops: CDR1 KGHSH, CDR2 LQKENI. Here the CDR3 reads CASSPQTGSGLETQYF. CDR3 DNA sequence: TGTGCCAGCTCACCCCAGACAGGGTCGGGGTTGGAGACCCAGTACTTC.

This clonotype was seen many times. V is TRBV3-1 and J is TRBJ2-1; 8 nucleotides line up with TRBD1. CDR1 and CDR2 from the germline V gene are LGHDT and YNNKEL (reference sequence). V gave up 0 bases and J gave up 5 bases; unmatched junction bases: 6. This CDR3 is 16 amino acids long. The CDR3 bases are TGTGCCAGCAGCCAAGAGGTTGAGACAGGGGACAATGAGCAGTTCTTC. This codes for CASSQEVETGDNEQFF.

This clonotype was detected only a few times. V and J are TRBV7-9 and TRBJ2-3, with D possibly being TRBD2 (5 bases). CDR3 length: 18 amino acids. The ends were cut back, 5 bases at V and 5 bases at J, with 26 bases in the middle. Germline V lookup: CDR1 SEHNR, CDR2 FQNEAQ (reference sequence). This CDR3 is CASSQIGRWRGGVDTQYF. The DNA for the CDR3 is TGTGCCAGCAGCCAGATAGGGCGGTGGCGTGGAGGTGTAGATACGCAGTATTTT.

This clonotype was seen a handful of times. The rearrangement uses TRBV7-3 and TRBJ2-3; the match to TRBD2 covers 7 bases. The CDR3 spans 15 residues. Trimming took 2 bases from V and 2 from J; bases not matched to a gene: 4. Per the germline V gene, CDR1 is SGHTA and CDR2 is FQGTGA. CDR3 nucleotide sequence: TGTGCCAGCAGCTTATACGGGGGGAACACAGATACGCAGTATTTT. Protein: CASSLYGGNTDTQYF.

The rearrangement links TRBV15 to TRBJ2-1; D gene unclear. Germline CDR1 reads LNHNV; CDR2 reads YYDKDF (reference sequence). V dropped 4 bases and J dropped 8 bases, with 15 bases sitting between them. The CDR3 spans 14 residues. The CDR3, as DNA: TGTGCCACCAGCATAAGTCCAGTAAGGGATGAGCAGTTCTTC. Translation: CATSISPVRDEQFF.

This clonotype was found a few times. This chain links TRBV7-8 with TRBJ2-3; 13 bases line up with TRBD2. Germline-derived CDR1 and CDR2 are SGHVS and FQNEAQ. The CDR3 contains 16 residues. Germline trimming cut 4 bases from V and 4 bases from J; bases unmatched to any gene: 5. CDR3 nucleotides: TGTGCCAGCAGCTCATGGACTAGCGGGGGTGCAGATACGCAGTATTTT. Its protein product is CASSSWTSGGADTQYF.

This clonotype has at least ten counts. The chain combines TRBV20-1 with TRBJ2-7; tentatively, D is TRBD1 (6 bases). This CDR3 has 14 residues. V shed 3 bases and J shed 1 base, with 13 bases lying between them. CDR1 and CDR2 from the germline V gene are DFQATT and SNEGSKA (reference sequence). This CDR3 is CSASGTGHSYEQYF. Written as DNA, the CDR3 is TGCAGTGCTAGCGGGACGGGACATTCCTACGAGCAGTACTTC.

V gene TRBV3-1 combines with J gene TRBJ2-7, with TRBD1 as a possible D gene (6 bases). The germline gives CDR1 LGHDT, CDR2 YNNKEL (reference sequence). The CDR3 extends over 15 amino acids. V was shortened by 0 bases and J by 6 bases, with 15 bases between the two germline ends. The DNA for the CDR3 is TGTGCCAGCAGCCAAGATCGGGTCCAGGGGCGCGAGCAGTACTTC. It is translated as CASSQDRVQGREQYF.

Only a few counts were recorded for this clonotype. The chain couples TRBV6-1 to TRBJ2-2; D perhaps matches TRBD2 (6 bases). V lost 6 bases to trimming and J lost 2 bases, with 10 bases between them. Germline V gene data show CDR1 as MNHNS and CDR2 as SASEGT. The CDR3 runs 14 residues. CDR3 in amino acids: CASSRDFNTGELFF. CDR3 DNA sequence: TGTGCCAGCAGCAGGGACTTTAACACCGGGGAGCTGTTTTTT.

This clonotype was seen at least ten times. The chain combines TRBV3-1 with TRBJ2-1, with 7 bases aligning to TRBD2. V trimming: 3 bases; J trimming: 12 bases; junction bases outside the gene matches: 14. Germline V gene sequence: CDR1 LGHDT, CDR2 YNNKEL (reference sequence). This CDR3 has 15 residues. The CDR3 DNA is TGTGCCAGCAGCCACCTGTGGAGCGGGAACGGGGGGCAGTTCTTC. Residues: CASSHLWSGNGGQFF.

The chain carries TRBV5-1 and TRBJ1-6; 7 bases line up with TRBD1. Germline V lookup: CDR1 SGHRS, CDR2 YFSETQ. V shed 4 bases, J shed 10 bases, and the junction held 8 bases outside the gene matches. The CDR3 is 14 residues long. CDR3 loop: CASSLDRVGSPLHF. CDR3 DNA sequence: TGCGCCAGCAGCCTAGACAGGGTGGGGTCACCCCTCCACTTT.

The CDR3 sequence: CASSSRREGSAKNIQYF. The DNA of the CDR3 is TGTGCCAGCAGCTCGAGGAGGGAGGGGTCGGCCAAAAACATTCAGTACTTC. This chain joins TRBV7-2 and TRBJ2-4; 7 nucleotides line up with TRBD2. This CDR3 is built from 17 residues. CDR1 is SGHTA, CDR2 FQGNSA, per germline. V lost 4 bases and J lost 1; bases outside the gene matches: 10.

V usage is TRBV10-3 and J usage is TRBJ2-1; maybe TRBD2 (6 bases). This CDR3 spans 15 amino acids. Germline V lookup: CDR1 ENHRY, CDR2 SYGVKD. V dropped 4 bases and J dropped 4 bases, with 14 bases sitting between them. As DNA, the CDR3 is TGTGCCATCAGTGTTCGACTAGAGCAGTACAATGAGCAGTTCTTC. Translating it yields CAISVRLEQYNEQFF.

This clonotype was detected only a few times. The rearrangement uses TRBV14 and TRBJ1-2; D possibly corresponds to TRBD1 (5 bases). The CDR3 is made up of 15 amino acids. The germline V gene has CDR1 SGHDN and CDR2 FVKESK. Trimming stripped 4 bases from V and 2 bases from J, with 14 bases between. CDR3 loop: CASSLGHRRNYGYTF. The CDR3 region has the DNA TGTGCCAGCAGCCTGGGGCACCGAAGGAACTATGGCTACACCTTC.

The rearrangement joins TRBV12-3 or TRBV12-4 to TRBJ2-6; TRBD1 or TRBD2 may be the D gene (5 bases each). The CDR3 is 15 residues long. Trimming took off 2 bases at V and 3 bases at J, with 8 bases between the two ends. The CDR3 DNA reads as TGTGCCAGCAGTTTACGGGGCTATGGGGCCAACGTCCTGACTTTC. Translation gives CASSLRGYGANVLTF.

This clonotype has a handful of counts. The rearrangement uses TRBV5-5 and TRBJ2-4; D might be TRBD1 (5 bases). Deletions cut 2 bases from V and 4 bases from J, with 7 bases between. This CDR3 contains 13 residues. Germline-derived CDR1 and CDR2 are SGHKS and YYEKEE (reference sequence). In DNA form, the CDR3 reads TGTGCCAGCAGCTTTGACAGAAAAAACATTCAGTACTTC. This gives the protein CASSFDRKNIQYF.